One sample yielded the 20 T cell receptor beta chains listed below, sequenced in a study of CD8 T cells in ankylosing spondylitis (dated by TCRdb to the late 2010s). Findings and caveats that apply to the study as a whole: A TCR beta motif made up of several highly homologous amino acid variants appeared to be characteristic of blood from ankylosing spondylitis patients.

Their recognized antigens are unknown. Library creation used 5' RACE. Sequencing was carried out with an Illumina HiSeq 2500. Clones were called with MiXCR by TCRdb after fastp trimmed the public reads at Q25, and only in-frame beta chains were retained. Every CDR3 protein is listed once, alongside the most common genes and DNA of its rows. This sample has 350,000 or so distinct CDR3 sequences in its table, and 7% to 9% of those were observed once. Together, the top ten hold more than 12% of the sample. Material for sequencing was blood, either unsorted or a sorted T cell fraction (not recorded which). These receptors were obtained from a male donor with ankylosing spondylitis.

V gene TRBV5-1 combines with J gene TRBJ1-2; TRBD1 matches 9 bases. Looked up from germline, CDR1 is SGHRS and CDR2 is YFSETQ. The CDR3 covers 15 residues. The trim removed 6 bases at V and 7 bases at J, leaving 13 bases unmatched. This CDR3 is CASIPRTGDSLGYTF. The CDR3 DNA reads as TGCGCCAGCATTCCTCGGACAGGGGACTCTCTTGGCTACACCTTC.

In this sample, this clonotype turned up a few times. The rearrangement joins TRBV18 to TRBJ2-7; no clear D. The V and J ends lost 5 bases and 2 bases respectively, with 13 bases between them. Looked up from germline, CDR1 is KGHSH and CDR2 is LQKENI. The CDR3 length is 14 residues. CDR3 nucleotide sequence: TGTGCCAGCTCAGGGTTAGTGACTCCCTACGAGCAGTACTTC. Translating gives CASSGLVTPYEQYF.

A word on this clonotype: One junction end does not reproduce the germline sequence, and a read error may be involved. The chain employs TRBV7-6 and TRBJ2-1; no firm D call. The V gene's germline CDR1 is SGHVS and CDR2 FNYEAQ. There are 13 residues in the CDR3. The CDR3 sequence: CASSLASSNEQFF. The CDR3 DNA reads TGTGCCAGCAGCTTAGCGTCCTCCAATGAGCAGTTCTTC.

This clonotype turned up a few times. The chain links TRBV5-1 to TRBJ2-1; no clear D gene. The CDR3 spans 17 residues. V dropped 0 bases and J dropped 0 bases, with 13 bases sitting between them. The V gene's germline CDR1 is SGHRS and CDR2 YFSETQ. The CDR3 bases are TGCGCCAGCAGCTTGGCCGTCGCGTCGGGCTCCTACAATGAGCAGTTCTTC. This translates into CASSLAVASGSYNEQFF.

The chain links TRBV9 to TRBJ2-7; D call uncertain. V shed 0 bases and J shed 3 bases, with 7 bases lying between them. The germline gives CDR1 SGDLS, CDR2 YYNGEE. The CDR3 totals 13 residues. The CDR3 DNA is TGTGCCAGCAGCGTAGGACACCGCTACGAGCAGTACTTC. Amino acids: CASSVGHRYEQYF.

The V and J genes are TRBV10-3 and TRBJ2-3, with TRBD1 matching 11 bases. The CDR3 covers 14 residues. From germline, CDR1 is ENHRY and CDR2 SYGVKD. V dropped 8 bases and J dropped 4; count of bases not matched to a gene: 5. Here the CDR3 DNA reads TGTGCCATCTTGCGGGACAGGGGGGCAGATACGCAGTATTTT. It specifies CAILRDRGADTQYF.

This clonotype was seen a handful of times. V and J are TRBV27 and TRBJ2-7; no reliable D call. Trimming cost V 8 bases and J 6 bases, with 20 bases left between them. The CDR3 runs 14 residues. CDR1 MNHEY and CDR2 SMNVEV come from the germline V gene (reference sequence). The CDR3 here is CASRVALTFSEQYF. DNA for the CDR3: TGTGCCAGCCGCGTGGCCCTGACCTTCTCCGAGCAGTACTTC.

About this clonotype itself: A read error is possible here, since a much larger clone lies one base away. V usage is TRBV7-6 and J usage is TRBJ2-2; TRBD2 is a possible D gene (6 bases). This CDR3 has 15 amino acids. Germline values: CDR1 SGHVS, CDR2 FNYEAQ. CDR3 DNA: TGTGCCAGCAGCTTAGACGGGAGTGTAACCGGGCAGCTGTTTTTT. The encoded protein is CASSLDGSVTGQLFF.

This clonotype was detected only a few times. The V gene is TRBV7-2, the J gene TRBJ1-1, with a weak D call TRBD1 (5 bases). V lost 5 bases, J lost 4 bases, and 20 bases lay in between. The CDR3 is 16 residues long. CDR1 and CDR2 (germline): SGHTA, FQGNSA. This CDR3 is CASSGGGSARSTEAFF. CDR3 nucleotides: TGTGCCAGCAGCGGGGGGGGTTCAGCAAGGAGCACTGAAGCTTTCTTT.

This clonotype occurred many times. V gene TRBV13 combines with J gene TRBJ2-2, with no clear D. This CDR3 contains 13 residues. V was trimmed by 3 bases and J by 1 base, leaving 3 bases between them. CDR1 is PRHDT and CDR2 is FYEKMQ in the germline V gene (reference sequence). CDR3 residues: CASSFKNTGELFF. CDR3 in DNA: TGTGCCAGCAGCTTTAAGAACACCGGGGAGCTGTTTTTT.

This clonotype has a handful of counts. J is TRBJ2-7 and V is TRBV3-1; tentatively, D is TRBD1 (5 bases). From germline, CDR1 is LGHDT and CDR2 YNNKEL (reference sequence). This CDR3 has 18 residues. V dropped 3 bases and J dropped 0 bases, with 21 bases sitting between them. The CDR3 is CASSQPPGWGKSSYEQYF. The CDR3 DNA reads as TGTGCCAGCAGCCAGCCCCCCGGGTGGGGCAAAAGCTCCTACGAGCAGTACTTC.

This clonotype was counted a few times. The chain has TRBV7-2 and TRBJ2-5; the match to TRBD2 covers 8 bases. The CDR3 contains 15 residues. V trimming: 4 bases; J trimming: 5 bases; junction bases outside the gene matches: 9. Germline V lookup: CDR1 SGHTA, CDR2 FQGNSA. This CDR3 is CASSSGLASRETQYF. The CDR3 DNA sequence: TGTGCCAGCAGCTCAGGACTAGCCTCACGGGAGACCCAGTACTTC.

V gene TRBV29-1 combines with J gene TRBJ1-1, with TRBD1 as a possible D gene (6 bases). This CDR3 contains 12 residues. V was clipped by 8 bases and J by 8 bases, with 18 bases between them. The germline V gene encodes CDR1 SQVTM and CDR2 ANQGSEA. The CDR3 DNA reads TGCAGCACAGGGAGCCAGGGGCTGGAAGCTTTCTTT. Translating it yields CSTGSQGLEAFF.

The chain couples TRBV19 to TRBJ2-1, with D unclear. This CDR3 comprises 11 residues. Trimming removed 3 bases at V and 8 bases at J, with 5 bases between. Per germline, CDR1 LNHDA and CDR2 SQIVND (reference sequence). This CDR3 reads CASSIKYEQFF. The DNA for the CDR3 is TGTGCCAGTAGTATTAAATATGAGCAGTTCTTC.

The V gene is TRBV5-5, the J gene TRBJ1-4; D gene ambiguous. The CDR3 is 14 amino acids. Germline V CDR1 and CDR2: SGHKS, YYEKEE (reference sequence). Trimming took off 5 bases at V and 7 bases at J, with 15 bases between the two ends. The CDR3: CASSLVVGFEKLFF. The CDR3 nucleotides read TGTGCCAGCAGTCTCGTAGTAGGGTTTGAAAAACTGTTTTTT.

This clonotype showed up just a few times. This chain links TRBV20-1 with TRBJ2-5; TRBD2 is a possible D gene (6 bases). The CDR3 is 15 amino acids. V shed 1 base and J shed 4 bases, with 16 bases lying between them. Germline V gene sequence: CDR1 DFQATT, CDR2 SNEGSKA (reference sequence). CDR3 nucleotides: TGCAGTGCTAGAGCGTCTAGGGAGGATCGAGAGACCCAGTACTTC. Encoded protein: CSARASREDRETQYF.

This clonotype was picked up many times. Here the CDR3 reads CASRQTGGPEKLFF. The CDR3 coding sequence is TGTGCCAGCAGGCAGACAGGGGGCCCTGAAAAACTGTTTTTT. The V gene is TRBV28, the J gene TRBJ1-4, with 10 bases lining up with TRBD1. The CDR3 extends over 14 amino acids. V shed 6 bases, J shed 7 bases, and the junction held 5 bases outside the gene matches. The germline V gene encodes CDR1 MDHEN and CDR2 SYDVKM.

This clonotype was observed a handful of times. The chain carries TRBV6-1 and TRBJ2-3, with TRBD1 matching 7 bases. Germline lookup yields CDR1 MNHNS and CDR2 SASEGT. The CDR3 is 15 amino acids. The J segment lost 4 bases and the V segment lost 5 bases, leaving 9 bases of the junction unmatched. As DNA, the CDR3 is TGTGCCAGCAGTCGGACCTTCGACAGGGCAGATACGCAGTATTTT. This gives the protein CASSRTFDRADTQYF.

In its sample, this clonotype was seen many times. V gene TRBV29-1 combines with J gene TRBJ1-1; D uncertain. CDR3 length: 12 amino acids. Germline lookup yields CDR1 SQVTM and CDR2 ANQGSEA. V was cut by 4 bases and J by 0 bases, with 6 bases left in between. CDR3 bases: TGCAGCGTTGGACGGTTGAACACTGAAGCTTTCTTT. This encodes CSVGRLNTEAFF. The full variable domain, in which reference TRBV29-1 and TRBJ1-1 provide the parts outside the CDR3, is SAVISQKPSRDICQRGTSLTIQCQVDSQVTMMFWYRQQPGQSLTLIATANQGSEATYESGFVIDKFPISRPNLTFSTLTVSNMSPEDSSIYLCSVGRLNTEAFFGQGTRLTVV.

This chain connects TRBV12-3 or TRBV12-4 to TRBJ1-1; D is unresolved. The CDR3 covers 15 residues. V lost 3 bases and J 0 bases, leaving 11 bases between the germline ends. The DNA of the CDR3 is TGTGCCAGCAGTTTCGTCCCGGGGATGAACACTGAAGCTTTCTTT. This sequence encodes CASSFVPGMNTEAFF.